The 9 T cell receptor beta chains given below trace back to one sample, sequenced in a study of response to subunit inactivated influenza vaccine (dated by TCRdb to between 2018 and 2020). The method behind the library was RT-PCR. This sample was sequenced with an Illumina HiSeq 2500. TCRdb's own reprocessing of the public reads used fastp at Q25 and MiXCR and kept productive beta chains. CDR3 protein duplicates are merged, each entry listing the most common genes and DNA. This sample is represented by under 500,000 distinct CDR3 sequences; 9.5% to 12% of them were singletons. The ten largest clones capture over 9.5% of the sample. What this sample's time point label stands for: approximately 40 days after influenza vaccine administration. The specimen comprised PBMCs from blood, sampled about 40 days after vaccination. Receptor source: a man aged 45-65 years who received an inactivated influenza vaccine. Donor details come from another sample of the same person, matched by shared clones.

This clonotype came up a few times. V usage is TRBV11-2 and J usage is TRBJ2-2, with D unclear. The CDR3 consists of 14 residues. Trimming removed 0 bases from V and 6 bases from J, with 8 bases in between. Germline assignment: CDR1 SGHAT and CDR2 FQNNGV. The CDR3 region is CASSLDYGPGELFF. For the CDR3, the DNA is TGTGCCAGCAGCTTAGATTACGGCCCCGGGGAGCTGTTTTTT.

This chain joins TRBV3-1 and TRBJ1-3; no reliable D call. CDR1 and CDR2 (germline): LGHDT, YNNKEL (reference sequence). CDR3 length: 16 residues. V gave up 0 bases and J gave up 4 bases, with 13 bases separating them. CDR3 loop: CASSQDRKGYGNTIYF. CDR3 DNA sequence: TGTGCCAGCAGCCAAGATCGGAAGGGTTACGGAAACACCATATATTTT.

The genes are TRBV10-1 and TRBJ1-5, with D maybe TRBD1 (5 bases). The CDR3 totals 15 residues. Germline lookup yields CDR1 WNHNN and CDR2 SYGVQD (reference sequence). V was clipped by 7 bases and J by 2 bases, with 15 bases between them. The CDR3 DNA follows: TGCGCCAGCAACCCGGGGCGGGGGTGCAATCAGCCCCAGCATTTT. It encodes CASNPGRGCNQPQHF.

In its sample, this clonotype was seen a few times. DNA of the CDR3: TGTGCCAGCAGCTATGACAGGGGATCCCAAGAGACCCAGTACTTC. This encodes CASSYDRGSQETQYF. The V and J genes are TRBV7-2 and TRBJ2-5; 8 bases map to TRBD1. Germline CDR1 and CDR2: SGHTA and FQGNSA. V lost 4 bases and J lost 1; bases outside the gene matches: 5. The CDR3 has 15 amino acids.

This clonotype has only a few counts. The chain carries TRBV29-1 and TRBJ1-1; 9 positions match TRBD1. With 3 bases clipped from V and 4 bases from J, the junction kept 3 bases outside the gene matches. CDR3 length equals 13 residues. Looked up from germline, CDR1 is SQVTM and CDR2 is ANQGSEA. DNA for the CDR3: TGCAGCGTTGAGACAGGGGGAGTCACTGAAGCTTTCTTT. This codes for CSVETGGVTEAFF.

DNA for the CDR3: TGTGCCAGCAGCCAGATAGGGACTAGCGGGGGGGCCTATGAGCAGTTCTTC. Its protein is CASSQIGTSGGAYEQFF. This chain connects TRBV4-2 to TRBJ2-1; 16 positions agree with TRBD2. The CDR3 totals 17 residues. Trimming removed 3 bases from V and 8 bases from J; junction bases left unmatched: 7. Per the germline V gene, CDR1 is LGHNA and CDR2 is YNFKEQ.

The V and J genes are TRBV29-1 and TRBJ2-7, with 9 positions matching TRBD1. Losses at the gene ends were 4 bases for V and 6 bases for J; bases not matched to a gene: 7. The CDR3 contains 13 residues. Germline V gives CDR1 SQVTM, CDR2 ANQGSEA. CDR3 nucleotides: TGCAGCGTTGGTCGGGACAGGGTTTCCGAGCAGTACTTC. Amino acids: CSVGRDRVSEQYF.

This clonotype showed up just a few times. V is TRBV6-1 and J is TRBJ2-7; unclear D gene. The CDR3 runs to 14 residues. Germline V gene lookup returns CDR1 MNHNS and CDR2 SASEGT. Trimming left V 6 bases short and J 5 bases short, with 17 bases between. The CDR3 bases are TGTGCCAGCAGCCCAGTTCTAGTGGGCCACGAGCAGTACTTC. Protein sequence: CASSPVLVGHEQYF.

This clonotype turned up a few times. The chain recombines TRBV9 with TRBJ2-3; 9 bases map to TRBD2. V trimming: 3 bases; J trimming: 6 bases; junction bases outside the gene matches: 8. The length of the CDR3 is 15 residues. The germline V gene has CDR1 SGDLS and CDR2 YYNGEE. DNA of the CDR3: TGTGCCAGCAGCGGCTTAGCGGGAGTTGGGGATACGCAGTATTTT. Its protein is CASSGLAGVGDTQYF. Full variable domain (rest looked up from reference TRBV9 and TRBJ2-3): DSGVTQTPKHLITATGQRVTLRCSPRSGDLSVYWYQQSLDQGLQFLIQYYNGEERAKGNILERFSAQQFPDLHSELNLSSLELGDSALYFCASSGLAGVGDTQYFGPGTRLTVL.